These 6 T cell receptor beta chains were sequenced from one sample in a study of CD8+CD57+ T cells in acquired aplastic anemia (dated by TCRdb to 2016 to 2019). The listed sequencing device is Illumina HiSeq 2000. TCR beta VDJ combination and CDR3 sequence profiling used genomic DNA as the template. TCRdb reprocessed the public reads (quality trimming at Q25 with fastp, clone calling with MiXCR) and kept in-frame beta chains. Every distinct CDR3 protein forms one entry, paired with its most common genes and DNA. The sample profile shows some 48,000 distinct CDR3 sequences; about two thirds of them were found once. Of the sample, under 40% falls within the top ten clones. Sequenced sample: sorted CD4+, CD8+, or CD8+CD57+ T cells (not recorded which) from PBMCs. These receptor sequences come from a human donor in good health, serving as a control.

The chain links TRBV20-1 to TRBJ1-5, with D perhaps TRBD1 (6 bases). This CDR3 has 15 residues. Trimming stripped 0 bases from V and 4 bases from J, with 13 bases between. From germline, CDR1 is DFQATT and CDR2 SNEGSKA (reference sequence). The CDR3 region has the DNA TGCAGTGCTAGAGAACAGGGTCTCGGGAATCAGCCCCAGCATTTT. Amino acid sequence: CSAREQGLGNQPQHF.

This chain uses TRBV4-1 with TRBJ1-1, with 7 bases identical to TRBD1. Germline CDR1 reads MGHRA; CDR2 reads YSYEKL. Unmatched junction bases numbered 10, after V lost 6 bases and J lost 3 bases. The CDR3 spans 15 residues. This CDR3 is CASSQTGAQDTEAFF. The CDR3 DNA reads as TGCGCCAGCAGTCAAACAGGGGCTCAGGACACTGAAGCTTTCTTT.

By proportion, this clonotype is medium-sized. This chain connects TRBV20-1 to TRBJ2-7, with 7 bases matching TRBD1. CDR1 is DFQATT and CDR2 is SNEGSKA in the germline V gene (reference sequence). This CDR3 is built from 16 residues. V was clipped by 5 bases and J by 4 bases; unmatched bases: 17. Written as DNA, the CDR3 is TGCAGTGCTGGATTTAAATCCGGGACAGCAACATACGAGCAGTACTTC. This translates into CSAGFKSGTATYEQYF.

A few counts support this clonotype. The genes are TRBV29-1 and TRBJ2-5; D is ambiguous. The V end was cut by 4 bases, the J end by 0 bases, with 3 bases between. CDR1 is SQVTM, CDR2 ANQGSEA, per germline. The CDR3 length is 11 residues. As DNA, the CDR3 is TGCAGCGTTGGACACCAAGAGACCCAGTACTTC. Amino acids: CSVGHQETQYF.

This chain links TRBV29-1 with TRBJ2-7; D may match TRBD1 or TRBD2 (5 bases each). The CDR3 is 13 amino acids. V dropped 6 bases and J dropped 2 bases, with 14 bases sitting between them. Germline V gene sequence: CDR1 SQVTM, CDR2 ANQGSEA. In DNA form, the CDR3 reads TGCAGCGTGTCGGGACCCGATCCCTACGAGCAGTACTTC. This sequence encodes CSVSGPDPYEQYF.

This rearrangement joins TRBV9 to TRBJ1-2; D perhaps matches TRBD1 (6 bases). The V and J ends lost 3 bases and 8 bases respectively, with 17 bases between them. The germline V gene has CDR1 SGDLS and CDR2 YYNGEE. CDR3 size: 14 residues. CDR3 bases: TGTGCCAGCAGCGCTCAGACAGGTCTGGAGGGCTACACCTTC. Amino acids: CASSAQTGLEGYTF.